The entry that follows covers one T cell receptor (beta chain) sequence. Its recognized antigen is unknown. No base qualities exist here, and no much larger clone lies one base off it. This specimen belongs to a study of control samples from healthy donors and cancer patients (dated by TCRdb to 2020 to 2022). Libraries came from the immunoSEQ multiplex PCR assay. The immuneACCESS repertoire file appears here via TCRdb, limited to in-frame rearrangements. These files lack a portion of the clones; in checked studies, under half of the deficit traces to unresolved V genes, and the cause of the others is not known. In all, the sample holds over 85,000 clones, and around 89% of those were seen once. In total, the top ten clones hold around 4% of the sample. CDR1 and CDR2 are drawn from the germline V gene: SGHNT, YENEEA. The CDR3 contains 15 residues, cysteine and phenylalanine counted. Only the CDR3 DNA is retained, 45 bases long and in frame from the first base. The germline V and J ends show losses of 3 bases and 7 bases respectively, and no gene match explains 4 bases of the junction.

The source of this sequence is a woman in her sixties or seventies with lung cancer. The rearrangement combines TRBV11-3 with TRBJ1-4; 11 middle bases align to TRBD1. The specimen was PBMCs. The sequence in DNA is TGTGCCAGCAGCTTCACCGGGACAGGGGGTGAAAAACTGTTTTTT. Translated, it gives CASSFTGTGGEKLFF.